The rows below give T cell receptor beta chains drawn from one sample of a study of T cell changes during pregnancy in multiple sclerosis. Using immunoSEQ multiplex PCR, the repertoire was profiled, and TCRdb retains in-frame clones only, with some absent. The sample has some 70,000 clones, 92% seen once. The starting material was peripheral blood, obtained in the second trimester of pregnancy. These receptors came from a female donor in good health, enrolled as a control in a pregnancy study. The CDR3 runs from the conserved cysteine through the conserved F or W.

J gene	V gene	CDR3 protein
TRBJ2-1	TRBV30	CAWSVELADNEQFF
TRBJ1-1	TRBV11-3	CASSLLRQGFMNTEAFF
TRBJ2-7	TRBV30	CAWSETGLSYEQYF
TRBJ1-3	TRBV6-1	CASSEWGAGGGNTIYF
TRBJ1-1	TRBV11-3	CASSSTGMATEAFF
TRBJ1-2	TRBV2	CASSGMMGHGYTF
TRBJ2-1	TRBV11-3	CASSQRGGFNEQFF
TRBJ2-3	TRBV7-9	CASSPQILAGGPDTQYF
TRBJ2-5	TRBV25-1	CASSESGVGKTQYF
TRBJ1-1	TRBV7-9	CASTLKDGGTEAFF
TRBJ1-2	TRBV2	CASSPRQGWNGYTF
TRBJ2-1	TRBV11-3	CASSTGQGNEQFF
TRBJ2-2	TRBV2	CASSAGTSGTGELFF
TRBJ2-1	TRBV6-1	CASSELGLAGYNEQFF
TRBJ2-1	TRBV4-3	CASSQGGTWGRAQGNEQFF
TRBJ2-5	TRBV18	CASSPVAGLQETQYF
TRBJ2-1	TRBV25-1	CASSQTGQPSYNEQFF
TRBJ2-1	TRBV25-1	CASSVPPVDEQFF
TRBJ1-1	TRBV5-1	CASSMQGGQDTEAFF
TRBJ2-7	TRBV29-1	CSVGSGTGPSYEQYF
TRBJ1-5	TRBV28	CASNGQNNQPQHF
TRBJ1-1	TRBV13	CASSPREGWGTEAFF
TRBJ1-4	TRBV28	CASTAAGVREKLFF
TRBJ1-4	TRBV7-2	CASSLGAGREKLFF
TRBJ2-7	TRBV6-5	CASKGGRGSYEQYF
TRBJ2-3	TRBV5-4	CASSLGGQGTDTQYF
TRBJ1-4	TRBV19	CASRYSGTVFF
TRBJ1-2	TRBV7-3	CASSSNGGLGYGYTF
TRBJ2-4	TRBV9	CASSVMDSNLAKNIQYF
TRBJ2-4	TRBV28	CASRPTGDGAKNIQYF
TRBJ1-1	TRBV7-2	CASSLVGHSTEAFF
TRBJ1-1	TRBV9	CASSVVPSGGTEAFF
TRBJ1-2	TRBV11-2	CASRRTGGYGYTF
TRBJ1-1	TRBV5-4	CASSARTVNTEAFF
TRBJ2-7	TRBV5-4	CASSLVSSGKGEQYF
TRBJ1-1	TRBV7-9	CASSLAGEAFF
TRBJ2-2	TRBV7-9	CASTGSVGTGELFF
TRBJ1-1	TRBV5-4	CASSLGGDNTEAFF
TRBJ2-1	TRBV6-1	CASSRQGNEQFF
TRBJ1-1	TRBV27	CASSSQGQGAIRNQAFF
TRBJ1-4	TRBV19	CASSIEGLSNEKLFF
TRBJ2-5	TRBV4-1	CASSPRRTRETQYF
TRBJ2-7	TRBV18	CASSPQTYEQYF
TRBJ1-1	TRBV30	CAWNPQSVTEAFF
TRBJ1-6	TRBV6-4	CASSDSTANSPLHF
TRBJ2-1	TRBV11-3	CASSLRGEGSNEQFF